These 11 T cell receptor beta chains were sequenced from one sample in a study of T cell repertoires and HLA-DP antigens. For these receptors, no antigen is known. Here immunoSEQ multiplex PCR was the method, and the copy in TCRdb shows in-frame clones only, minus some. The sample has 75,000 to 90,000 clones; about nine tenths are singletons. Material for sequencing was CD4+ T cells from PBMCs. The source is a man in his forties or fifties in good health and CMV-seronegative.

CDR3 sequence (DNA): TGTGCCAGCAGCGTTATAAGCGAGCAGTACTTC. Translated: CASSVISEQYF. This sequence joins TRBV7-8 and TRBJ2-7; D unclear. CDR3 length: 11 amino acids. V shed 5 bases and J shed 6 bases, with 8 bases lying between them. Germline CDR1 and CDR2: SGHVS and FQNEAQ.

V is TRBV5-4 and J is TRBJ1-2, with a tentative D call TRBD1 (5 bases). This CDR3 is built from 13 residues. Trimming stripped 1 base from V and 8 bases from J, with 12 bases between. Germline V lookup: CDR1 SGHNT, CDR2 YYREEE (reference sequence). CDR3 region: CASSLNEGPGYTF. The CDR3 DNA is TGTGCCAGCAGCTTGAATGAGGGGCCCGGCTACACCTTC.

The chain uses TRBV19 and TRBJ1-5; tentative D call: TRBD1 (6 bases). The germline V and J ends were trimmed by 3 bases and 3 bases, with 12 bases remaining between them. The CDR3 runs 15 residues. From germline, CDR1 is LNHDA and CDR2 SQIVND (reference sequence). The CDR3 sequence is CASSILGAYNQPQHF. CDR3 DNA sequence: TGTGCCAGTAGTATTTTGGGGGCCTACAATCAGCCCCAGCATTTT.

The V and J genes are TRBV2 and TRBJ1-5; no clear D. V was trimmed by 0 bases and J by 1 base, leaving 4 bases between them. This CDR3 contains 14 residues. The germline V gene has CDR1 SNHLY and CDR2 FYNNEI. In nucleotides, the CDR3 is TGTGCCAGCAGTGAAGCGAGAAGCAATCAGCCCCAGCATTTT. Translated: CASSEARSNQPQHF. Full variable domain (outside the CDR3, taken from reference TRBV2 and TRBJ1-5): EPEVTQTPSHQVTQMGQEVILRCVPISNHLYFYWYRQILGQKVEFLVSFYNNEISEKSEIFDDQFSVERPDGSNFTLKIRSTKLEDSAMYFCASSEARSNQPQHFGDGTRLSIL.

The chain carries TRBV11-2 and TRBJ2-2, with 7 positions matching TRBD2. Per germline, CDR1 SGHAT and CDR2 FQNNGV. Trimming cost V 6 bases and J 4 bases; bases outside gene matches: 5. CDR3 length: 14 residues. This CDR3 reads CASRTSFSTGELFF. In DNA form, the CDR3 reads TGTGCCAGCAGGACTAGCTTTTCCACCGGGGAGCTGTTTTTT.

The V and J genes are TRBV27 and TRBJ2-7; TRBD1 agrees at 8 bases. CDR1 is MNHEY and CDR2 is SMNVEV in the germline V gene (reference sequence). V shed 2 bases and J 3 bases; nucleotides not matched to a gene: 6. The CDR3 runs to 15 residues. CDR3 loop: CASSLRQGLNYEQYF. The CDR3 DNA follows: TGTGCCAGCAGTTTAAGACAGGGGCTTAACTACGAGCAGTACTTC.

The chain couples TRBV4-2 to TRBJ1-5; possible D gene TRBD1, 5 bases. Deletions cut 0 bases from V and 1 base from J, with 16 bases between. Germline CDR1 and CDR2: LGHNA and YNFKEQ. There are 18 residues in the CDR3. Here the CDR3 reads CASSQEGLAGPSNQPQHF. The CDR3 bases are TGTGCCAGCAGCCAAGAAGGTCTTGCGGGGCCGAGCAATCAGCCCCAGCATTTT.

The rearrangement links TRBV5-1 to TRBJ2-2; 15 positions agree with TRBD2. The CDR3 consists of 18 residues. Germline V gene lookup returns CDR1 SGHRS and CDR2 YFSETQ. V lost 4 bases and J lost 1; bases outside the gene matches: 5. The CDR3 DNA is TGCGCCAGCAGCCGGGGACTAGCGGGAGGCCGGAACACCGGGGAGCTGTTTTTT. Its protein product is CASSRGLAGGRNTGELFF.

The gene calls are TRBV11-3 and TRBJ1-2; 9 bases line up with TRBD1. J lost 8 bases, V lost 4 bases, and 5 bases had no gene match. CDR1 is SGHNT and CDR2 is YENEEA in the germline V gene. This CDR3 spans 13 amino acids. CDR3 sequence (DNA): TGTGCCAGCAGCTCGGGGACAGGGTCCGGCTACACCTTC. It is translated as CASSSGTGSGYTF.

This sequence joins TRBV6-6 and TRBJ1-3; 10 bases map to TRBD1. The germline gives CDR1 MNHNY, CDR2 SVGAGI (reference sequence). This CDR3 is 15 amino acids long. J gave up 5 bases and V 5 bases, and 6 bases lay outside the gene matches. CDR3 nucleotide sequence: TGTGCCAGCAGTCCCCGACAGGGGGCCAGAAACACCATATATTTT. Translation: CASSPRQGARNTIYF.

The chain couples TRBV6-5 to TRBJ2-7, with TRBD2 matching 14 bases. Unmatched junction bases numbered 7, after V lost 6 bases and J lost 6 bases. Looked up from germline, CDR1 is MNHEY and CDR2 is SVGAGI. This CDR3 has 15 amino acids. The DNA for the CDR3 is TGTGCCAGCAGCCAAACTGGACTAGCGGGAGGCGAGCAGTACTTC. Translation gives CASSQTGLAGGEQYF.